The 14 T cell receptor beta chains given below trace back to one sample, sequenced in a study of post-analysis software for immune sequencing data. These receptors' targets are unknown. The authors incorporated unique molecular identifiers into the TCR beta cDNA libraries. TCRdb redid the calling of the PCR reads with MiXCR, one entry per CDR3 protein. The sample contains about 820,000 distinct CDR3 sequences, approximately 53% of which appear only once. Study results and caveats: Patients carried roughly five TRBV segments more frequently than controls did, and TRBV5-6, TRBV5-1 and TRBV20-1 were among them.

The sample taken for sequencing was blood. The receptor set was obtained from a girl aged 5 to 17 with multiple sclerosis.

This chain links TRBV4-1 with TRBJ1-5; D perhaps matches TRBD1 (6 bases). Trimming took off 1 base at V and 0 bases at J, with 28 bases between the two ends. In germline, CDR1 is MGHRA, CDR2 YSYEKL. CDR3 size: 22 residues. CDR3 sequence: CASSQARGAPGAPPYSNQPQHF. DNA for the CDR3: TGCGCCAGCAGCCAAGCTCGGGGGGCACCGGGCGCCCCTCCCTATAGCAATCAGCCCCAGCATTTT.

V is TRBV20-1 and J is TRBJ2-1, with TRBD2 identical over 11 bases. CDR3 size: 15 residues. The junction had 6 bases not matched to a gene; V was cut back by 5 bases and J by 3 bases. Germline-derived CDR1 and CDR2 are DFQATT and SNEGSKA (reference sequence). The CDR3 DNA reads as TGCAGTGCTCCAACGCTAGCGGGAGGCTACAATGAGCAGTTCTTC. Its translation: CSAPTLAGGYNEQFF.

The CDR3, as DNA: TGTGCCAGCAGCGTGGGACAGACCCACGAGCAGTACTTC. Amino acids: CASSVGQTHEQYF. The V call is TRBV7-9, the J call TRBJ2-5, with 7 nucleotides matching TRBD1. TRBJ2-7 matches the DNA end more closely, so the J call is doubtful. This CDR3 comprises 13 residues. Germline V gives CDR1 SEHNR, CDR2 FQNEAQ (reference sequence).

In the case of this clonotype: A read error may produce the germline difference seen at one junction end. The V and J genes are TRBV3-1 and TRBJ2-5, with TRBD2 matching over 11 bases. The CDR3 consists of 15 residues. The germline V gene has CDR1 LGHDT and CDR2 YNNKEL (reference sequence). DNA for the CDR3: TGTGCCAGCAGCCACCTAGCGGGGGGCAAAGAGGCCCAGTACTTC. Its protein product is CASSHLAGGKEAQYF.

The gene calls are TRBV5-1 and TRBJ2-1, with TRBD2 matching 7 bases. V dropped 4 bases and J dropped 4; count of bases not matched to a gene: 8. The CDR3 loop spans 15 amino acids. Germline V lookup: CDR1 SGHRS, CDR2 YFSETQ. The CDR3 DNA is TGCGCCAGCAGCCCCTTGGGGGGGGTTTACAATGAGCAGTTCTTC. Translated, it gives CASSPLGGVYNEQFF.

The V call is TRBV4-1, the J call TRBJ2-1; D remains unclear. The germline gives CDR1 MGHRA, CDR2 YSYEKL. Between the trimmed V and J ends, which lost 0 bases and 13 bases, there was a span of 13 bases. CDR3 length equals 13 residues. The CDR3 nucleotides are TGCGCCAGCAGCCAAGAAGGTGCGGCAGCACAGTTCTTC. It specifies CASSQEGAAAQFF.

This clonotype was detected once. This sequence joins TRBV28 and TRBJ2-3, with 8 bases that match TRBD1. Losses at the gene ends were 5 bases for V and 0 bases for J; bases not matched to a gene: 10. The CDR3 contains 17 residues. Germline V gene lookup returns CDR1 MDHEN and CDR2 SYDVKM. CDR3 DNA: TGTGCCAGCAGTCTAACCGGGACAGGATATAGCACAGATACGCAGTATTTT. Amino acids: CASSLTGTGYSTDTQYF.

This rearrangement joins TRBV7-9 to TRBJ2-7; 7 positions agree with TRBD2. CDR1 is SEHNR, CDR2 FQNEAQ, per germline (reference sequence). The ends lost 4 bases at V and 6 bases at J; junction bases unmatched: 9. The CDR3 runs to 14 residues. DNA for the CDR3: TGTGCCAGCAGCTCCGGCGGGAGCACTTCCGAGCAGTACTTC. Its protein is CASSSGGSTSEQYF.

In this sample, this clonotype turned up a few times. The rearrangement links TRBV12-5 to TRBJ2-5, with D unclear. Trimming shortened V by 0 bases and J by 11 bases, and 10 bases separated the two germline ends. CDR1 is LGHNT and CDR2 is FRNRAP in the germline V gene. There are 12 residues in the CDR3. The CDR3 sequence: CASGLVSHEQYF. CDR3 coding DNA: TGTGCTAGTGGTTTGGTCAGTCATGAGCAGTACTTC.

The chain is built from TRBV7-3 and TRBJ2-1; 7 nucleotides match TRBD2. Germline loops: CDR1 SGHTA, CDR2 FQGTGA. CDR3 length: 14 amino acids. The V segment lost 4 bases and the J segment 6 bases; nucleotides outside the gene matches: 6. The CDR3 DNA follows: TGTGCCAGCAGCTCTTACGGGAGGAGCAATGAGCAGTTCTTC. Protein: CASSSYGRSNEQFF.

The chain employs TRBV29-1 and TRBJ2-7; D call uncertain. V was trimmed by 4 bases and J by 2 bases, leaving 12 bases between them. The germline CDR1 and CDR2 sequences are SQVTM and ANQGSEA. The CDR3 is 13 residues long. CDR3 in DNA: TGCAGCGTTGTGACGTCTTCGACCTACGAGCAGTACTTC. Translated, it gives CSVVTSSTYEQYF.

V usage is TRBV29-1 and J usage is TRBJ2-1; D might be TRBD2 (6 bases). The V gene lost 1 base and the J gene lost 7 bases, with 17 bases spanning the gap. The length of the CDR3 is 15 residues. Germline V CDR1 and CDR2: SQVTM, ANQGSEA. CDR3 nucleotide sequence: TGCAGCGTTGAAGCGGAGGGTGGTGTATGGAATGAGCAGTTCTTC. Its translation: CSVEAEGGVWNEQFF.

The chain recombines TRBV5-1 with TRBJ2-4; 9 positions match TRBD2. Matching the DNA end better, TRBJ2-7 makes the J call doubtful. Germline V CDR1 and CDR2: SGHRS, YFSETQ. The CDR3 runs 15 residues. Here the CDR3 reads CASSGGIAGDYEQYF. The CDR3 nucleotides are TGCGCCAGCAGCGGTGGAATAGCGGGAGACTACGAGCAGTACTTC.

J is TRBJ1-1 and V is TRBV29-1; TRBD1 might be the D (5 bases). V shed 6 bases and J shed 4 bases, with 12 bases lying between them. CDR3 length: 12 amino acids. Per the germline V gene, CDR1 is SQVTM and CDR2 is ANQGSEA. In DNA form, the CDR3 reads TGCAGCGTCAGAGCGGGGGTCACTGAAGCTTTCTTT. It translates to CSVRAGVTEAFF.